In this sample, the clone carrying this TCR beta chain turned up a few times. The record originates from a study of blood T cell repertoires in COVID-19. Assay: immunoSEQ multiplex PCR; the TCRdb copy retains only in-frame clones and omits some. The repertoire holds 230,000 or so clones, with 75% to 85% as singletons. The clonotype comes from a man aged 35-49 years who had recovered from COVID-19. The specimen was peripheral blood.

The CDR3: CSVDRREGYEQFF. The CDR3 DNA sequence: TGCAGCGTTGATCGGAGGGAAGGATATGAGCAGTTCTTC. The chain recombines TRBV29-1 with TRBJ2-1; a weak D match, TRBD2 (6 bases). The CDR3 totals 13 residues. In germline, CDR1 is SQVTM, CDR2 ANQGSEA. Trimming pared 3 bases from V and 8 bases from J, leaving 14 bases between.